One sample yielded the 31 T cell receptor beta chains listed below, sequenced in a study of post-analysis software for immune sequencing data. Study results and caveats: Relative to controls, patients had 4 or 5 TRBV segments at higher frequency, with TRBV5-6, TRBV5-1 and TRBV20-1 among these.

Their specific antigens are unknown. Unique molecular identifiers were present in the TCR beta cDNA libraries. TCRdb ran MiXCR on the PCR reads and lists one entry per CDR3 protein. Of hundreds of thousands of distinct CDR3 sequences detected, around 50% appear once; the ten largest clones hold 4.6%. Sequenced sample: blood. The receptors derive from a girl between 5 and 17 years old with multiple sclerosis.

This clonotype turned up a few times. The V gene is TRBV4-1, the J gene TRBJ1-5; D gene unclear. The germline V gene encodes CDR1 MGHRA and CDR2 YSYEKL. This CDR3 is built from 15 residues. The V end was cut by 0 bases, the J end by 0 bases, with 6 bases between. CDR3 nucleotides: TGCGCCAGCAGCCAAGATGCTGATAGCAATCAGCCCCAGCATTTT. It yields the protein CASSQDADSNQPQHF.

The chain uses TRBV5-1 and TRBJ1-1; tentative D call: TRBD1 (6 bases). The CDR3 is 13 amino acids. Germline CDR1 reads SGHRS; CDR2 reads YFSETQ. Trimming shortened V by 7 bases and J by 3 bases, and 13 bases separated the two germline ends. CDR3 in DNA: TGCGCCAGCGGCCGGGACACTTACACTGAAGCTTTCTTT. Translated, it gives CASGRDTYTEAFF.

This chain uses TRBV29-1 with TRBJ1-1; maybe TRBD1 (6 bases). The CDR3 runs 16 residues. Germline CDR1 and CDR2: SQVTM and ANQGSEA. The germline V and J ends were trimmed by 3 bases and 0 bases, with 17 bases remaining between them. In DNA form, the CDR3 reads TGCAGCGTTGAGTTCCTTGGCAGGGACATGAACACTGAAGCTTTCTTT. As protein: CSVEFLGRDMNTEAFF.

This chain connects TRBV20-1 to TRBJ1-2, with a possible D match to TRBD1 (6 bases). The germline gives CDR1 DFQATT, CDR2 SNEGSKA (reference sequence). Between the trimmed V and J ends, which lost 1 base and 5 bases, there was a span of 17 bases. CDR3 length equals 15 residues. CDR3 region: CSARVRLDRLYGYTF. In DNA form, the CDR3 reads TGCAGTGCTAGAGTTCGGTTGGACAGATTGTATGGCTACACCTTC.

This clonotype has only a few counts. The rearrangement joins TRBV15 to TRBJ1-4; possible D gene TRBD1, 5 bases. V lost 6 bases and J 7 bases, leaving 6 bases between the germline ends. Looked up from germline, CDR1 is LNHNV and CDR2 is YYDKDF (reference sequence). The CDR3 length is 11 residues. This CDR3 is CATRRGEKLFF. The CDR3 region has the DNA TGTGCCACCAGGAGGGGTGAAAAACTGTTTTTT. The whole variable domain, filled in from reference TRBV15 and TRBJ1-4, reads DAMVIQNPRYQVTQFGKPVTLSCSQTLNHNVMYWYQQKSSQAPKLLFHYYDKDFNNEADTPDNFQSRRPNTSFCFLDIRSPGLGDTAMYLCATRRGEKLFFGSGTQLSVL.

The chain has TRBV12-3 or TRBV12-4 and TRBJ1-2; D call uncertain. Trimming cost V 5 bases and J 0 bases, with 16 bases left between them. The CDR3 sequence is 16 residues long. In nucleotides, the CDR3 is TGTGCCAGCAGTCGGCCCTACTCGTTAGCTAACTATGGCTACACCTTC. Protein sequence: CASSRPYSLANYGYTF.

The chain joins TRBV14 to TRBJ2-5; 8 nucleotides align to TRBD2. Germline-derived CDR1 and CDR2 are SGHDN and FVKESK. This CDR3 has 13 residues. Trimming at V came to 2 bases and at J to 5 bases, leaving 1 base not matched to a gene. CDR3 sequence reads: CASSQRLAETQYF. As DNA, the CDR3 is TGTGCCAGCAGCCAAAGACTAGCGGAGACCCAGTACTTC.

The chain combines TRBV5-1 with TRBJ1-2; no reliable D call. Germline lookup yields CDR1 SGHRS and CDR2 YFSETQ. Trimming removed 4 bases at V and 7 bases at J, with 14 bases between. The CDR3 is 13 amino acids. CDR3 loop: CASSLDNVRGYTF. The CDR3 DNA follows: TGCGCCAGCAGCCTAGACAACGTTCGTGGCTACACCTTC.

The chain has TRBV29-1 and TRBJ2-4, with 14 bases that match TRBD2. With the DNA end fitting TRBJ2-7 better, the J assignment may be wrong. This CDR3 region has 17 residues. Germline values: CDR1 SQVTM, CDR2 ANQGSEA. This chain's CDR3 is CSAGRLAGGPKAYEQYF. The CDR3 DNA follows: TGCAGCGCAGGCCGACTAGCGGGAGGGCCCAAGGCTTACGAGCAGTACTTC.

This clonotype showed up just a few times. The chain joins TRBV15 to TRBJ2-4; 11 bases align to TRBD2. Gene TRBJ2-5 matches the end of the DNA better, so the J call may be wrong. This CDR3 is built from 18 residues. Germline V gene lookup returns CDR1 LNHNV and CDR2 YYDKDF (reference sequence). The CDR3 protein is CATSRALAGGAQLETQYF. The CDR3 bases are TGTGCCACCAGCAGAGCATTAGCGGGAGGGGCGCAATTAGAGACCCAGTACTTC.

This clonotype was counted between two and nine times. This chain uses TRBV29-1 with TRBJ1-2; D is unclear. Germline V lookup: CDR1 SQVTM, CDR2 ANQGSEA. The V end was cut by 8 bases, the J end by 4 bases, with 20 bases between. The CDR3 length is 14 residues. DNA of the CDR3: TGCAGCCCACCGGGCAGACCTTTACTCTATGGCTACACCTTC. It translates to CSPPGRPLLYGYTF.

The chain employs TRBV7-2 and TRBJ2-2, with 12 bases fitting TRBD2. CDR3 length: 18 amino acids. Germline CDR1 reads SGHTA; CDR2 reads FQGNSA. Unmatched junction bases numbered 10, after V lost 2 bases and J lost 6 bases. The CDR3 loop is CASSLIGLAGIAAGELFF. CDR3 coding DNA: TGTGCCAGCAGCTTAATAGGACTAGCGGGAATTGCGGCCGGGGAGCTGTTTTTT.

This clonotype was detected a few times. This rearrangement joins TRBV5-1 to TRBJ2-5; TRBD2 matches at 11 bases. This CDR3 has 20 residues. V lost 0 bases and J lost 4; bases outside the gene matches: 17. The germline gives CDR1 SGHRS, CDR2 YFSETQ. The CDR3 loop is CASSLGPASGGLVGRETQYF. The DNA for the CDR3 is TGCGCCAGCAGCTTGGGACCCGCTAGCGGGGGGTTAGTTGGTCGAGAGACCCAGTACTTC.

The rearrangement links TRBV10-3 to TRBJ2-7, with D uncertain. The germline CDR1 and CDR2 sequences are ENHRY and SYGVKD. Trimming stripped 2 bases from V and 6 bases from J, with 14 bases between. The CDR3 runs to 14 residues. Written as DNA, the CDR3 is TGTGCCATCAGTGAGACCCCCGGACGGGTCGAGCAGTACTTC. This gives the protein CAISETPGRVEQYF.

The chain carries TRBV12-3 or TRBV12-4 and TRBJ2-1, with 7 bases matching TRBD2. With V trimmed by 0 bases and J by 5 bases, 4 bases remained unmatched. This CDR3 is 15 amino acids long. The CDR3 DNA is TGTGCCAGCAGTTTAGCGGGAGCGGGGCACAATGAGCAGTTCTTC. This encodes CASSLAGAGHNEQFF.

CDR3 nucleotides: TGTGCCATCTCCCGTGGCGACGAGCAGTACTTC. Translation: CAISRGDEQYF. The V and J genes are TRBV10-3 and TRBJ2-7; D not resolved. The germline gives CDR1 ENHRY, CDR2 SYGVKD. V lost 8 bases and J lost 5, with 10 bases in between. This CDR3 contains 11 residues.

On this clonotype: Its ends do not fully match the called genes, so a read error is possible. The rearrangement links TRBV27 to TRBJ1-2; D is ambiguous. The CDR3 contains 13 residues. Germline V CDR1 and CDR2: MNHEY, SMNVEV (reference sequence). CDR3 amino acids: CAGSLSGVGGYTF. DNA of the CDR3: TGTGCCGGCAGTTTATCTGGGGTGGGAGGCTACACCTTC.

CDR3 sequence: CSVVRTRGPDTQYF. In DNA, the CDR3 is TGCAGCGTTGTTAGGACCCGAGGGCCAGATACGCAGTATTTT. V usage is TRBV29-1 and J usage is TRBJ2-3, with TRBD2 as a possible D gene (5 bases). Between the trimmed V and J ends, which lost 4 bases and 4 bases, there was a span of 15 bases. The CDR3 has 14 amino acids. Germline V lookup: CDR1 SQVTM, CDR2 ANQGSEA.

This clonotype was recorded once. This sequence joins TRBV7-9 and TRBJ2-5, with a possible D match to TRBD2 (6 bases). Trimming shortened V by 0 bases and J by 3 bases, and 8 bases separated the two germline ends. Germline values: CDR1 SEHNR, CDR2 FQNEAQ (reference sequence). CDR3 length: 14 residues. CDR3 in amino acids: CASSLAGSEETQYF. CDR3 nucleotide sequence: TGTGCCAGCAGCTTAGCCGGGAGCGAAGAGACCCAGTACTTC.

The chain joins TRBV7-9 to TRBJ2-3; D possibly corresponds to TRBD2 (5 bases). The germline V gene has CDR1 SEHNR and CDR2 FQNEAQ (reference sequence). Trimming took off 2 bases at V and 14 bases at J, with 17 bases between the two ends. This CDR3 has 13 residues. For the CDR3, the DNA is TGTGCCAGCAGCTTACGTACCGGGAAATCGTGGTATTTT. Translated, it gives CASSLRTGKSWYF.

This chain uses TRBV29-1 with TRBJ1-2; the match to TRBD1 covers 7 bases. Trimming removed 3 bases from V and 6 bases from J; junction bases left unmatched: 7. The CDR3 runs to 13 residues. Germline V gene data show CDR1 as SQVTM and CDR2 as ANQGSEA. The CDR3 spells CSVDGDRDNGYTF. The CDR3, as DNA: TGCAGCGTTGACGGCGACAGGGACAATGGCTACACCTTC.

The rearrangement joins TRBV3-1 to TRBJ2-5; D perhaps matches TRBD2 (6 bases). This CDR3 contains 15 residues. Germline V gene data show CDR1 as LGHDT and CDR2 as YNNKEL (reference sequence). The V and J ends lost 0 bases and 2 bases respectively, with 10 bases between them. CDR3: CASSQEAGWQETQYF. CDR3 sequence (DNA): TGTGCCAGCAGCCAAGAAGCGGGTTGGCAAGAGACCCAGTACTTC.

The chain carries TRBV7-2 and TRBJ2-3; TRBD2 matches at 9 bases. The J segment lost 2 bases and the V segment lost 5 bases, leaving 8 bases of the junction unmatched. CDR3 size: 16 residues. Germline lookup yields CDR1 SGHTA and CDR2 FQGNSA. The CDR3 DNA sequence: TGTGCCAGCAGCCCTAGCACTAGCGGGCCCACAGATACGCAGTATTTT. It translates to CASSPSTSGPTDTQYF.

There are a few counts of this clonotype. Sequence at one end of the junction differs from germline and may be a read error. Here the CDR3 reads CASSVGQGAIEQYF. The CDR3 nucleotides read TGTGCTAGCAGCGTGGGACAGGGGGCTATCGAGCAGTACTTC. The chain links TRBV7-7 to TRBJ2-7; 12 bases are shared with TRBD1. Germline V gene sequence: CDR1 SSHAT, CDR2 FNYEAQ (reference sequence). The CDR3 runs 14 residues.

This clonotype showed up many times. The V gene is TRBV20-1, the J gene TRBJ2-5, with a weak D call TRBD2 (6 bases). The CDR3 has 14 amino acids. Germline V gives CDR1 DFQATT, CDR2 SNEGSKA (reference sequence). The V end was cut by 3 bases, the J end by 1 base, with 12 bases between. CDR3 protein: CSASGRGTQETQYF. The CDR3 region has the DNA TGCAGTGCTAGTGGCCGGGGGACCCAAGAGACCCAGTACTTC.

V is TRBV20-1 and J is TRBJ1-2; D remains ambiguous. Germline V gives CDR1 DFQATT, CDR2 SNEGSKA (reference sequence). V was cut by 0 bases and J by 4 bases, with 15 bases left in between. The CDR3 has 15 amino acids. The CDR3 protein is CSARDSRKARYGYTF. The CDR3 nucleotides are TGCAGTGCTAGAGATTCGCGTAAGGCCCGCTATGGCTACACCTTC.

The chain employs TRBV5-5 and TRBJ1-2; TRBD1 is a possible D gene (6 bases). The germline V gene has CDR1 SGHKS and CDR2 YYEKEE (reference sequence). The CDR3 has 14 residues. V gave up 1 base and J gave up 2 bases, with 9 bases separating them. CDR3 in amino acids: CASSLRDINYGYTF. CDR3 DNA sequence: TGTGCCAGCAGCTTGAGGGACATAAACTATGGCTACACCTTC.

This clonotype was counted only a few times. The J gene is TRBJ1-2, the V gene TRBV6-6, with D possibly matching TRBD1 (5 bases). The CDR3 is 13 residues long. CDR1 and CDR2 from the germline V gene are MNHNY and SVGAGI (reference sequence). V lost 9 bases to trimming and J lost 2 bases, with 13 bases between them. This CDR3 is CASTLWGNYGYTF. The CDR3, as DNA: TGTGCCAGTACATTGTGGGGGAACTATGGCTACACCTTC.

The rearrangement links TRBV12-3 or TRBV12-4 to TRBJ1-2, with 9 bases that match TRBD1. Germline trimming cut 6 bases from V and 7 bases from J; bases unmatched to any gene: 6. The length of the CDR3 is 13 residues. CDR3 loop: CASSLGQGFGYTF. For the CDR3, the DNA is TGTGCCAGCAGCCTGGGACAGGGTTTTGGCTACACCTTC.

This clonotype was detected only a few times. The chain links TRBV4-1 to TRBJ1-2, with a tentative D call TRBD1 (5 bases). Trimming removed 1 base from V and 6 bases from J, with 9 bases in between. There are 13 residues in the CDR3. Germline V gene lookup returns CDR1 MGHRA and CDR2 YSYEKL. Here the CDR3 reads CASSQGPGNGYTF. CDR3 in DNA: TGCGCCAGCAGCCAAGGACCAGGGAATGGCTACACCTTC.

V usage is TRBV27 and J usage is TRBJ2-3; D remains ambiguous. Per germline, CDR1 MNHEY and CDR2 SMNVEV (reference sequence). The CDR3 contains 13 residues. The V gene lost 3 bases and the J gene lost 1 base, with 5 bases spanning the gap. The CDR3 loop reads CASSFKGTDTQYF. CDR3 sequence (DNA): TGTGCCAGCAGTTTTAAGGGCACAGATACGCAGTATTTT.